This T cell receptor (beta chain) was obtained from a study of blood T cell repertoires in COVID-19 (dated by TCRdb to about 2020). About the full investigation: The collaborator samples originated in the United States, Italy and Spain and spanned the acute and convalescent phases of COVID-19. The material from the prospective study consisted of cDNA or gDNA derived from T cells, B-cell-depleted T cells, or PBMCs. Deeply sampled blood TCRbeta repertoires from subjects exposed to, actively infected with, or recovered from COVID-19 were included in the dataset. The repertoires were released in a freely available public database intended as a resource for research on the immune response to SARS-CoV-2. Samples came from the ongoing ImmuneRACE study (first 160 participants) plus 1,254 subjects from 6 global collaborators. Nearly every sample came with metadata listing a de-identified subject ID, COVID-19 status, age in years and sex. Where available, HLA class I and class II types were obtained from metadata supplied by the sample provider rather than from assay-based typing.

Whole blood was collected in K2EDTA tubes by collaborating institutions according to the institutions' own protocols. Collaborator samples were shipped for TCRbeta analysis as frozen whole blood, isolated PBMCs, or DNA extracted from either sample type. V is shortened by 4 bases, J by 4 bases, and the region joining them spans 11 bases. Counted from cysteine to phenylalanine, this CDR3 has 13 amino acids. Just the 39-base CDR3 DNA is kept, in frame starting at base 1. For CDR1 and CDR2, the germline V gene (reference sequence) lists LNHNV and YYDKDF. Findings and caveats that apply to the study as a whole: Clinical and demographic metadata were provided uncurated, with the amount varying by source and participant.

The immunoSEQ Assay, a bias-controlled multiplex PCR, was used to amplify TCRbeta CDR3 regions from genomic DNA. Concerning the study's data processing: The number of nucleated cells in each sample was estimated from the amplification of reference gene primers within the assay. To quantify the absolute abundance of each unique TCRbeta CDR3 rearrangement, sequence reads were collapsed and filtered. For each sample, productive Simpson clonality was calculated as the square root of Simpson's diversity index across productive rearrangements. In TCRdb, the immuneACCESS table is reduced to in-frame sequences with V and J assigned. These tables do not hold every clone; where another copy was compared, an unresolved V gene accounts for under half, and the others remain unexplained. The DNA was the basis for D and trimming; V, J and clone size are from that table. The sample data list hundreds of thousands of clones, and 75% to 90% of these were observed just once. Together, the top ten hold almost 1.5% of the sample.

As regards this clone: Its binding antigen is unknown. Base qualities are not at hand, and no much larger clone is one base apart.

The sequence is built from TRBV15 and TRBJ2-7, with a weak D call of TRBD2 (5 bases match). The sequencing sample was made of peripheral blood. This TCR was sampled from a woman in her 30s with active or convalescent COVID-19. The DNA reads TGTGCCACCAGCATTGGGGAGTCGTACGAGCAGTACTTC. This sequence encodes CATSIGESYEQYF.